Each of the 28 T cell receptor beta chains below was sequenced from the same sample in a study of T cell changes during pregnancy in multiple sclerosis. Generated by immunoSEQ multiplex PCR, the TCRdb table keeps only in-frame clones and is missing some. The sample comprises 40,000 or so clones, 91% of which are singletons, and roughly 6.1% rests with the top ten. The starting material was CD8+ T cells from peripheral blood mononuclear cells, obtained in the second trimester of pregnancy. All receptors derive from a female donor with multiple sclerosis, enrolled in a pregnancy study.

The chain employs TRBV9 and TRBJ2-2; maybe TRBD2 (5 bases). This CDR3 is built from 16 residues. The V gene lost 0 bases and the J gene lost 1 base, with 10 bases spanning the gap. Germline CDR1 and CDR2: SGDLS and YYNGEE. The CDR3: CASSVVPAENTGELFF. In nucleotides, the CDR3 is TGTGCCAGCAGCGTAGTCCCAGCGGAGAACACCGGGGAGCTGTTTTTT.

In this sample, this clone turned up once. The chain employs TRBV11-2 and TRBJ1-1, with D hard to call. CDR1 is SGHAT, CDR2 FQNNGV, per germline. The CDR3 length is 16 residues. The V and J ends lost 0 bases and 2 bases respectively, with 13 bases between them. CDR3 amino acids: CASSLDHGGGNTEAFF. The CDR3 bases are TGTGCCAGCAGCTTAGATCACGGCGGCGGCAACACTGAAGCTTTCTTT.

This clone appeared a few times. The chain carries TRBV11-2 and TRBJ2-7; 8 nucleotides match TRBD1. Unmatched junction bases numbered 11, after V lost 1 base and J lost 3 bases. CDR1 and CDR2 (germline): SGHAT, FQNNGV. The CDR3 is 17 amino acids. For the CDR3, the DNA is TGTGCCAGCAGCTTAGCCCTTAGGACAGGGCAATACTACGAGCAGTACTTC. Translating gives CASSLALRTGQYYEQYF.

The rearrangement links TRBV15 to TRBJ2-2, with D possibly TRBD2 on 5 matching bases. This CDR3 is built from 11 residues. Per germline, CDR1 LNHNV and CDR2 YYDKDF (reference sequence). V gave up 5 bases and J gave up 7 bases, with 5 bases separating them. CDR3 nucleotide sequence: TGTGCCACCAGCGAGGGCGGGGAGCTGTTTTTT. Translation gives CATSEGGELFF. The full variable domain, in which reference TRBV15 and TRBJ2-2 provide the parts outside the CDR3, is DAMVIQNPRYQVTQFGKPVTLSCSQTLNHNVMYWYQQKSSQAPKLLFHYYDKDFNNEADTPDNFQSRRPNTSFCFLDIRSPGLGDTAMYLCATSEGGELFFGEGSRLTVL.

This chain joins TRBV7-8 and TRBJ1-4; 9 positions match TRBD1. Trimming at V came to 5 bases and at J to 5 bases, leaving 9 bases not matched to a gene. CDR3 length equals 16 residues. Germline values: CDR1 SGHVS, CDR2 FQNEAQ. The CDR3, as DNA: TGTGCCAGCAGCCCCCGCCCGGACAGGGGAAATGAAAAACTGTTTTTT. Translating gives CASSPRPDRGNEKLFF.

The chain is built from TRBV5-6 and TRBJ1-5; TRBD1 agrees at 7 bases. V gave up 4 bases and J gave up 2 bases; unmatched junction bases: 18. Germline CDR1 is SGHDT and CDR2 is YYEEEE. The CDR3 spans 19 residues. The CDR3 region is CASSPGPSRQGRGNQPQHF. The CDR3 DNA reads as TGTGCCAGCAGCCCAGGCCCGTCGAGACAGGGTCGAGGCAATCAGCCCCAGCATTTT.

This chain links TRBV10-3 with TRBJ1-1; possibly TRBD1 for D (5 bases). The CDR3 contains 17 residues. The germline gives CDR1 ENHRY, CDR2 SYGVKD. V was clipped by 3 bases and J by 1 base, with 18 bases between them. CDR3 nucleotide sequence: TGTGCCATCAGTGACCATGATCCGAGACAGAAGAACACTGAAGCTTTCTTT. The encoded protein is CAISDHDPRQKNTEAFF.

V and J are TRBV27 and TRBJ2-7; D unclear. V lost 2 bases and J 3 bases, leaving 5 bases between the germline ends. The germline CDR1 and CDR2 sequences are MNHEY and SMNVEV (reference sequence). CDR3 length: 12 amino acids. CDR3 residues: CASSLGGYEQYF. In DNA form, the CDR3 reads TGTGCCAGCAGTTTAGGCGGCTACGAGCAGTACTTC.

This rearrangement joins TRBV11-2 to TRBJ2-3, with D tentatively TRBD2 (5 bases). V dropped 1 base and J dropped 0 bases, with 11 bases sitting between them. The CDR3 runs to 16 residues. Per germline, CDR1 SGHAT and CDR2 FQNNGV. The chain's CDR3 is CASSLGAGLSTDTQYF. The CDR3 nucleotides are TGTGCCAGCAGCTTAGGGGCGGGCCTTAGCACAGATACGCAGTATTTT.

The CDR3 coding sequence is TGTGCCAGCAGTCTGAATCTGGCAGGGGATGGCTACACCTTC. Amino acids: CASSLNLAGDGYTF. This chain uses TRBV25-1 with TRBJ1-2, with a possible D match to TRBD1 (6 bases). This CDR3 comprises 14 residues. The germline V gene has CDR1 MGHDK and CDR2 SYGVNS. Trimming took off 5 bases at V and 6 bases at J, with 16 bases between the two ends.

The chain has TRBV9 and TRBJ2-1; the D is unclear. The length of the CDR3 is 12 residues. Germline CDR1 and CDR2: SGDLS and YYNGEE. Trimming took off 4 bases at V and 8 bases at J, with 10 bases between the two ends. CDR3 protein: CASSTSEDEQFF. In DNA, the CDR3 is TGTGCCAGCAGCACAAGTGAGGATGAGCAGTTCTTC.

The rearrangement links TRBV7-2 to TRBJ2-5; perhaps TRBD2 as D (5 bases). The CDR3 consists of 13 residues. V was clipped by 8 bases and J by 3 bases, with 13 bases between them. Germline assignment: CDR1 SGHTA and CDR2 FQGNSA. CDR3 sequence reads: CASERTGEETQYF. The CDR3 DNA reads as TGTGCCAGCGAGAGGACCGGGGAAGAGACCCAGTACTTC.

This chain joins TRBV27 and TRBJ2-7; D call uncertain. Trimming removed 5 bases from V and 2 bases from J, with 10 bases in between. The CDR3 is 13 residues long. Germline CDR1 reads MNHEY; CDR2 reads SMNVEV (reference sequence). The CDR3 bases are TGTGCCAGCAGTCATGGCCGTACCTACGAGCAGTACTTC. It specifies CASSHGRTYEQYF.

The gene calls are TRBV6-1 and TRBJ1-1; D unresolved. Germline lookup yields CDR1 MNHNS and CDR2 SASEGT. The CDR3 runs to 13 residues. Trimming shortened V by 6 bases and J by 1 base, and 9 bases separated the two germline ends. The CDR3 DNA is TGTGCCAGCAGGATACTTCGGAACACTGAAGCTTTCTTT. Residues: CASRILRNTEAFF.

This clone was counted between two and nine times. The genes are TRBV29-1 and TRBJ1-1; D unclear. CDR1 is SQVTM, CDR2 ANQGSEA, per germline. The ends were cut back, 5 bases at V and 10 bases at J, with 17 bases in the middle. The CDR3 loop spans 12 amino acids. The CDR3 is CSVFEVGRGAFF. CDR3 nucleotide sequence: TGCAGCGTTTTTGAAGTAGGAAGAGGAGCTTTCTTT. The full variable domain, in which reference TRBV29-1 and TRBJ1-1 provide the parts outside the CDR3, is SAVISQKPSRDICQRGTSLTIQCQVDSQVTMMFWYRQQPGQSLTLIATANQGSEATYESGFVIDKFPISRPNLTFSTLTVSNMSPEDSSIYLCSVFEVGRGAFFGQGTRLTVV.

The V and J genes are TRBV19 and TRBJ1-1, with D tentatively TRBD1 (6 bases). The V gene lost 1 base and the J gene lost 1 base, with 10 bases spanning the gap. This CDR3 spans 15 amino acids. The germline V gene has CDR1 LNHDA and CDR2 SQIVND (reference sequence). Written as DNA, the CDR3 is TGTGCCAGTAGTATAGGGGACACCGGGAACACTGAAGCTTTCTTT. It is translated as CASSIGDTGNTEAFF.

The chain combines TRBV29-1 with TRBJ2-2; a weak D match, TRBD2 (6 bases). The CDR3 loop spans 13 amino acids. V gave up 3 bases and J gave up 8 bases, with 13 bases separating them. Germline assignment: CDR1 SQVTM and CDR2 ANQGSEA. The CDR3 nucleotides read TGCAGCGTTGAGTGGCGGGGTCGGGGGGAGCTGTTTTTT. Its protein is CSVEWRGRGELFF.

CDR3: CSVDWTAHQNTEAFF. The CDR3 DNA sequence: TGCAGCGTTGACTGGACAGCTCATCAGAACACTGAAGCTTTCTTT. The chain employs TRBV29-1 and TRBJ1-1, with a tentative D call TRBD1 (6 bases). The CDR3 is made up of 15 amino acids. Germline V CDR1 and CDR2: SQVTM, ANQGSEA. Trimming removed 3 bases at V and 1 base at J, with 15 bases between.

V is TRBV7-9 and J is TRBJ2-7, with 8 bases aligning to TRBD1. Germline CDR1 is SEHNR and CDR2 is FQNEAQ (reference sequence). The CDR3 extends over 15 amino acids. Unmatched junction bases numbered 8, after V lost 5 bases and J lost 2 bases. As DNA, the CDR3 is TGTGCCAGCAGCAGGCGGACAGGGCTGACCTACGAGCAGTACTTC. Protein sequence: CASSRRTGLTYEQYF.

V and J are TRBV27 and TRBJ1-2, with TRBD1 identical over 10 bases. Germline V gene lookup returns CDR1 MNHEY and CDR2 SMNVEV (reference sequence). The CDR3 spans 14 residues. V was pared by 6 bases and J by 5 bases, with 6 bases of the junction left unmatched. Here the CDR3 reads CASSPWTGGYGYTF. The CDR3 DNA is TGTGCCAGCAGCCCCTGGACAGGGGGATATGGCTACACCTTC.

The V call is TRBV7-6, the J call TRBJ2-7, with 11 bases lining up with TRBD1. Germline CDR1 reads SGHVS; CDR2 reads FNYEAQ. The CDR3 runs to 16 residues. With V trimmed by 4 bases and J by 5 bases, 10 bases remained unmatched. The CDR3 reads CASSSPRTGGSDEQYF. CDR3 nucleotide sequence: TGTGCCAGCAGCTCGCCAAGGACAGGGGGCAGCGACGAGCAGTACTTC.

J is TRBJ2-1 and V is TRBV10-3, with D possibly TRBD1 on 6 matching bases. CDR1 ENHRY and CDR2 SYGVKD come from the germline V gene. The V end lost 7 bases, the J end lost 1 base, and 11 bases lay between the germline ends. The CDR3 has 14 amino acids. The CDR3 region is CAIMSQGSYNEQFF. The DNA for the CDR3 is TGTGCCATCATGAGCCAGGGGTCCTACAATGAGCAGTTCTTC.

CDR3 in amino acids: CASSLQGWTDTQYF. The CDR3 DNA follows: TGTGCCAGCAGCTTACAGGGTTGGACAGATACGCAGTATTTT. The chain is built from TRBV5-4 and TRBJ2-3, with D possibly matching TRBD1 (6 bases). CDR1 and CDR2 (germline): SGHNT, YYREEE (reference sequence). V lost 2 bases and J 3 bases, leaving 10 bases between the germline ends. This CDR3 spans 14 amino acids.

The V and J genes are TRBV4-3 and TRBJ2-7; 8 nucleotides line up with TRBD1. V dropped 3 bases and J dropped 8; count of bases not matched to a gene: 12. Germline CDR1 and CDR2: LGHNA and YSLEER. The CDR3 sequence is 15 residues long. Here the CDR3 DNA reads TGCGCCAGCAGCCACGGGGAGGAGGACAGGGCCCAGCAGTACTTC. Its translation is CASSHGEEDRAQQYF.

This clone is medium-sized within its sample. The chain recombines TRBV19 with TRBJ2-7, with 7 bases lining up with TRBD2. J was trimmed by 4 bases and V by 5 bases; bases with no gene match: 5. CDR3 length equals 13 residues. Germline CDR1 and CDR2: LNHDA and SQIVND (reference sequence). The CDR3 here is CASSAGERYEQYF. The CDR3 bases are TGTGCCAGTAGTGCGGGGGAGCGGTACGAGCAGTACTTC.

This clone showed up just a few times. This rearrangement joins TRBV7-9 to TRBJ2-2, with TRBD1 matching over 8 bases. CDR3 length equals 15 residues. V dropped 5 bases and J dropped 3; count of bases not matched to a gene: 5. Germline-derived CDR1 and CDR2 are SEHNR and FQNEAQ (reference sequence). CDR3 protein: CASSPGTGDTGELFF. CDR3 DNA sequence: TGTGCCAGCAGCCCCGGGACAGGAGACACCGGGGAGCTGTTTTTT.

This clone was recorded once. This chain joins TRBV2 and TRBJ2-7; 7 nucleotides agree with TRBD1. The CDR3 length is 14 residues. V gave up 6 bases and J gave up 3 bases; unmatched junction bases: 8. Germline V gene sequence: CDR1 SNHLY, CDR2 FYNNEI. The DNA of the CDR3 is TGTGCCAGCAGCACAACAGGGGACCTCTACGAGCAGTACTTC. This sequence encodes CASSTTGDLYEQYF.

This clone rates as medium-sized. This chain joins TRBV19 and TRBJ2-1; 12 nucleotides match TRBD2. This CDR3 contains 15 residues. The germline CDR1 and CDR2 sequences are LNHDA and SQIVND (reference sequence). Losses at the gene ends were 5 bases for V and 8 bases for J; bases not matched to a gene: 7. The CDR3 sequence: CASSVTSGSMDEQFF. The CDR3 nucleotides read TGTGCCAGTAGTGTGACTAGCGGGAGTATGGATGAGCAGTTCTTC.